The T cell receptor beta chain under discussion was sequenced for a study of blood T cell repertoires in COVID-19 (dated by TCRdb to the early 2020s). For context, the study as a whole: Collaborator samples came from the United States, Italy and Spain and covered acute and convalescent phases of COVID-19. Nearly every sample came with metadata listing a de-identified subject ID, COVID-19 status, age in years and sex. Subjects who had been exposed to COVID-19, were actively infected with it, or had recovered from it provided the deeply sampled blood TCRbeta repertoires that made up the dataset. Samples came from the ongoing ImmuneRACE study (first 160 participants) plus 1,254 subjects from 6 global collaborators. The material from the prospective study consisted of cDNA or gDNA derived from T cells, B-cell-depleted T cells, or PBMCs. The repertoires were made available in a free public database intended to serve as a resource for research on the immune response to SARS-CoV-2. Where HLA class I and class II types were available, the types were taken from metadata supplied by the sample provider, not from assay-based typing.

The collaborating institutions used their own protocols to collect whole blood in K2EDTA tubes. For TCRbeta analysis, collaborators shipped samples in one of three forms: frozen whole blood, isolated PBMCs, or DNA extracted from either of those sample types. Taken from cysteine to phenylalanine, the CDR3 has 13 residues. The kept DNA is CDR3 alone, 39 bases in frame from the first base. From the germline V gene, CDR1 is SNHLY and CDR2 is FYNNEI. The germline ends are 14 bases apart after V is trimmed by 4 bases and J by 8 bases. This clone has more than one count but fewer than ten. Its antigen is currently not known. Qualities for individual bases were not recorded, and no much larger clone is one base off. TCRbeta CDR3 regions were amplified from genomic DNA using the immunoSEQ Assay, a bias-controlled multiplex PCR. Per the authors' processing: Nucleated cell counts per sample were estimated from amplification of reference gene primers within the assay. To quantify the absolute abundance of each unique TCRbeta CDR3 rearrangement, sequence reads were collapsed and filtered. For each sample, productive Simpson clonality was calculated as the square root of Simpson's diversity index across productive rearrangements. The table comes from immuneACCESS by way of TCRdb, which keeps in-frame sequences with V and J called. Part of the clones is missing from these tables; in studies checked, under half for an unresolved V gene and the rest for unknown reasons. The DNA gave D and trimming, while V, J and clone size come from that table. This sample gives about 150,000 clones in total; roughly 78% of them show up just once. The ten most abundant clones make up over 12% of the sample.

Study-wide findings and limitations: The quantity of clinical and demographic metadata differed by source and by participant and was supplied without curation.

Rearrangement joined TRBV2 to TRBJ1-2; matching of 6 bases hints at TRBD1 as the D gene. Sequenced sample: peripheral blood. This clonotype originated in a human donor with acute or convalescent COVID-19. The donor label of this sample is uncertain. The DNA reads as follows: TGTGCCAGCAGTGTATTACAGGGTAACGGCTACACCTTC. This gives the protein CASSVLQGNGYTF.